This T cell receptor beta chain was recovered during a study of cytotoxic CD8 clonotypes in ibrutinib-treated CLL (TCRdb year 2021). Regarding the study in general: The cohort had 11 relapsed/refractory and approximately 14 treatment-naive patients; about 17 were IGHV unmutated. Partial responses were observed in around 25 patients and complete responses in 2; after a median follow-up of around 68 months, remission was maintained in 15 or so patients and progression was observed in roughly twelve. Response samples were taken after a median of 12 months on treatment, ranging from 6 to 36 months. An average of 255,043 productive templates and 94,082 productive rearrangements was obtained per sample. Of the approximately 94 people in the trial, 26 had longitudinal samples available. Cryopreserved peripheral blood mononuclear cells were obtained prior to treatment, at the time of response, and at either disease progression or sustained remission. Patients were still on ibrutinib when every remission and progressive disease sample was collected.

The time point tag for this specimen amounts to: approximately eleven months on ibrutinib. For TCR beta library preparation, approximately 1.8 micrograms of genomic DNA was extracted from cryopreserved PBMCs. High-throughput TCR beta sequencing was performed on longitudinal blood samples from CLL patients receiving ibrutinib monotherapy. The patients took part in an open-label, single-center phase 2 trial of ibrutinib monotherapy. A MiSeq instrument was used for deep resolution sequencing, which targeted depths ranging from 1 in 1 million up to 1 in 200,000 T cells, with coverage averaging 10x for each clonotype. TCR beta libraries were generated with the immunoSEQ hsTCRB Kit. The published analysis was carried out like this. The data were analyzed with ImmunoSEQ Analyzer and ImmunoSEQ Data Assistant, and V, D and J gene assignments followed IMGT definitions. Clonality was computed as one minus normalized Shannon entropy of productive rearrangement frequencies, ranging from 0 to 1. Only overrepresented clonotypes making up at least 0.05% of the repertoire of each patient were included in the public clonotype analysis. Repertoires from some 13 age-matched healthy donors in immuneACCESS were used as clonality controls. Imported from immuneACCESS, the table was reduced by TCRdb to in-frame sequences with V and J called. These copies leave out some clones; in studies compared against another copy, an unresolved V gene accounts for under half, and the cause of the remainder is not known. That table furnishes V, J and clone size, whereas the DNA furnished D and trimming. The sample table shows just over 200,000 clones, and about 75% are seen once. The top ten constitute over 5.5% of the sample.

Per the germline V gene, KGHSH is the CDR1 and LQKENI is the CDR2. V and J are trimmed by 6 bases and 4 bases, and the gene matches miss 8 bases of the junction. The cysteine opens and the phenylalanine closes a CDR3 of 14 amino acids. Only the CDR3 portion is preserved as DNA: 42 bases, with reading frame beginning at the first base. This clone occurred a few times. Its cognate antigen has yet to be identified. The input lacks base qualities; no much larger clone sits a single base away. What the authors observed across the whole study: Public clonotypes were rare and either shrank or stayed stable during treatment, and the rise in clonality at ibrutinib response reflected expansion of private clonotypes. Clonality rose at ibrutinib response, remained stable during sustained remission, and dropped back toward baseline at progression. Lymph node repertoires were not examined, and the timing of sampling was not matched between patients in sustained remission and those whose disease progressed. At baseline, clonality was higher than in age-matched healthy donors and showed a strong correlation with circulating CD8+ T-cell counts.

The chain couples TRBV18 to TRBJ1-2, and TRBD1 aligns with 7 junction nucleotides. The clonotype was recovered from a human donor with chronic lymphocytic leukemia. This sample comprised PBMCs, obtained after 12 months of ibrutinib treatment. The CDR3 in this case is CASSGGQLIYGYTF. The sequenced DNA: TGTGCCAGCTCGGGGGGACAGTTAATCTATGGCTACACCTTC. The entire variable domain, with the stretches around the CDR3 drawn from the reference TRBV18 and TRBJ1-2 proteins, is NAGVMQNPRHLVRRRGQEARLRCSPMKGHSHVYWYRQLPEEGLKFMVYLQKENIIDESGMPKERFSAEFPKEGPSILRIQQVVRGDSAAYFCASSGGQLIYGYTFGSGTRLTVV.